The 5 T cell receptor beta chains given below trace back to one sample, sequenced in a study of T cells in Graves' hyperthyroidism and ophthalmopathy. TCR beta CDR3 regions were amplified from RNA transcripts. First-round RT-PCR with HTBI primers amplified the TCR CDR3 region. TCRdb re-called the multiplex PCR reads with MiXCR, one entry per CDR3 protein. The sample lists some 760,000 distinct CDR3 sequences; less than 15% were seen once. The sequencing input was blood. These receptors were collected from a woman in her late teens or twenties with Graves' hyperthyroidism.

V usage is TRBV20-1 and J usage is TRBJ1-2, with D perhaps matching TRBD1 (5 bases). The CDR3 runs to 14 residues. Trimming cost V 2 bases and J 4 bases, with 14 bases left between them. CDR1 is DFQATT and CDR2 is SNEGSKA in the germline V gene (reference sequence). The CDR3 DNA reads TGCAGTGCTAGAAGACACAGGCAATTCTATGGCTACACCTTC. Its translation is CSARRHRQFYGYTF.

This clonotype was seen ten or more times. The J gene is TRBJ2-7, the V gene TRBV7-8, with a possible D match to TRBD2 (6 bases). The CDR3 is 14 residues long. Germline CDR1 is SGHVS and CDR2 is FQNEAQ. With 2 bases removed from V and 0 bases from J, the gap between germline ends came to 8 bases. DNA of the CDR3: TGTGCCAGCAGCTTATGGGACTCCTCCTACGAGCAGTACTTC. Encoded protein: CASSLWDSSYEQYF.

In this sample, this clonotype turned up a few times. The chain recombines TRBV5-1 with TRBJ2-1; TRBD2 matches 14 bases. CDR1 is SGHRS and CDR2 is YFSETQ in the germline V gene. J lost 4 bases, V lost 7 bases, and 16 bases had no gene match. The CDR3 length is 19 residues. CDR3 region: CASPDLGLAGEAPYNEQFF. In DNA, the CDR3 is TGCGCCAGCCCTGATCTGGGACTAGCGGGGGAAGCACCATACAATGAGCAGTTCTTC.

The rearrangement links TRBV18 to TRBJ2-1; possible D gene TRBD2, 5 bases. CDR1 KGHSH and CDR2 LQKENI come from the germline V gene. The CDR3 totals 13 residues. Trimming pared 7 bases from V and 8 bases from J, leaving 15 bases between. In nucleotides, the CDR3 is TGTGCCAGCTTGCGGGCTCGGCTCGATGAGCAGTTCTTC. This codes for CASLRARLDEQFF.

V gene TRBV20-1 combines with J gene TRBJ2-1; TRBD1 aligns across 8 bases. This CDR3 spans 14 amino acids. Germline assignment: CDR1 DFQATT and CDR2 SNEGSKA (reference sequence). Trimming at V came to 0 bases and at J to 6 bases, leaving 4 bases not matched to a gene. CDR3 protein: CSARDWQGANEQFF. The DNA of the CDR3 is TGCAGTGCTAGAGATTGGCAGGGGGCCAATGAGCAGTTCTTC.